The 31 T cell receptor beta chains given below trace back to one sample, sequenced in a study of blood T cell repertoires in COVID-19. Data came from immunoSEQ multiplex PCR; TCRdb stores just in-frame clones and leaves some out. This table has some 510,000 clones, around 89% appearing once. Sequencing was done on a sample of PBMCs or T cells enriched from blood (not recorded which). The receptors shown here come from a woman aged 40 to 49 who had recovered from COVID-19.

CDR3 loop: CASSFPGNGYTF. CDR3 coding DNA: TGTGCCAGCAGTTTCCCAGGGAATGGCTACACCTTC. The V gene is TRBV12-3 or TRBV12-4, the J gene TRBJ1-2, with D perhaps TRBD1 (5 bases). V lost 3 bases, J lost 6 bases, and 8 bases lay in between. This CDR3 contains 12 residues.

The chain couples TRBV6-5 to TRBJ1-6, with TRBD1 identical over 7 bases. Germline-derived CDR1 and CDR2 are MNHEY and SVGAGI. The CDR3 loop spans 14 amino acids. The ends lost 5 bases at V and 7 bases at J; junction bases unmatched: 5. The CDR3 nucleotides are TGTGCCAGCAGTCCCGGGACAGAAAATTCACCCCTCCACTTT. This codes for CASSPGTENSPLHF.

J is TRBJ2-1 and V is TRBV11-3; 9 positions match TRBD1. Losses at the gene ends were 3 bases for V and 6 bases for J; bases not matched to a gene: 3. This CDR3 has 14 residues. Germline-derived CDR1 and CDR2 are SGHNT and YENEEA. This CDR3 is CASSFGTGPNEQFF. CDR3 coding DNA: TGTGCCAGCAGCTTTGGGACAGGGCCCAATGAGCAGTTCTTC.

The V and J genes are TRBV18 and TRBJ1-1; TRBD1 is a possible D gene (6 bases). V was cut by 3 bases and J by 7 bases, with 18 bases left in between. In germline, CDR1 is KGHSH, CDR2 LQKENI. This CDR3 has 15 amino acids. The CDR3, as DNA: TGTGCCAGCTCACCCTCGGGGGGCGGAGGGGGTGAAGCTTTCTTT. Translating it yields CASSPSGGGGGEAFF.

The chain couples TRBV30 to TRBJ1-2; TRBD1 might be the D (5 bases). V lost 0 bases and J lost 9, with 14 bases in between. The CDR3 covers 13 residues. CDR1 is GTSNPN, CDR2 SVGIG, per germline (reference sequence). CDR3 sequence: CAWSVQQASSYTF. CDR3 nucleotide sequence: TGTGCCTGGAGTGTACAACAGGCGTCGAGCTACACCTTC.

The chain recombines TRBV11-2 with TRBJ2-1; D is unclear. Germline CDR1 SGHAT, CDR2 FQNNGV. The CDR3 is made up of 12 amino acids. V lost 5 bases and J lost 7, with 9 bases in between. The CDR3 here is CASSPTGNEQFF. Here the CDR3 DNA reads TGTGCCAGCAGCCCGACGGGTAATGAGCAGTTCTTC.

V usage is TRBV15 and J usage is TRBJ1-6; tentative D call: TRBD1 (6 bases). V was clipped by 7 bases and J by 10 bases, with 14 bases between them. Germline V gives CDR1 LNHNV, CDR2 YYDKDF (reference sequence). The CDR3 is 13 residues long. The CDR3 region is CATMGQSASPLHF. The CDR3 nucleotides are TGTGCCACCATGGGACAATCTGCCTCACCCCTCCACTTT. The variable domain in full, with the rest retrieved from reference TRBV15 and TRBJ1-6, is DAMVIQNPRYQVTQFGKPVTLSCSQTLNHNVMYWYQQKSSQAPKLLFHYYDKDFNNEADTPDNFQSRRPNTSFCFLDIRSPGLGDTAMYLCATMGQSASPLHFGNGTRLTVT.

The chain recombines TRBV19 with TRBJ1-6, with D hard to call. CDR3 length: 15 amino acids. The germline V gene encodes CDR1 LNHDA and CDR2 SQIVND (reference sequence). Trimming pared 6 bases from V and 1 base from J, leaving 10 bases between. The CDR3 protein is CASSVERSYNSPLHF. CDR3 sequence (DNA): TGTGCCAGTAGCGTCGAGAGGTCCTATAATTCACCCCTCCACTTT.

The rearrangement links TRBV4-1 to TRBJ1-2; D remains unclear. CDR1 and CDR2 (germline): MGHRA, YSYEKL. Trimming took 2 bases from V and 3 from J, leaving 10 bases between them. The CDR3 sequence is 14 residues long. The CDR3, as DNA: TGCGCCAGCAGCCAACCGGGGTTTTACTATGGCTACACCTTC. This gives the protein CASSQPGFYYGYTF.

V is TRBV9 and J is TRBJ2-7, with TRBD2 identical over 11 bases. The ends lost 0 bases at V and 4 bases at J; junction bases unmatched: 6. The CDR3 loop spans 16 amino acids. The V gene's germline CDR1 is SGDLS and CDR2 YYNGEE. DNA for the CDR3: TGTGCCAGCAGCGTAGCTAGACTAGCGGGGACGTACGAGCAGTACTTC. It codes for CASSVARLAGTYEQYF.

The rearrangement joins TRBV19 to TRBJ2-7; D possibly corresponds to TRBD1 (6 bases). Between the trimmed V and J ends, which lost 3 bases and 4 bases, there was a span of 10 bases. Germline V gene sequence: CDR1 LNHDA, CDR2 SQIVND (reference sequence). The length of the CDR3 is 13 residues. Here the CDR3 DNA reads TGTGCCAGTAGTATTCGGCAGGGGTACGAGCAGTACTTC. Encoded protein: CASSIRQGYEQYF.

The CDR3 nucleotides read TGTGCCAGCTCACCAGGCAGCCTAGAGGCTAATTCACCCCTCCACTTT. Protein sequence: CASSPGSLEANSPLHF. This chain connects TRBV18 to TRBJ1-6; no definite D call. V was cut by 2 bases and J by 6 bases, with 14 bases left in between. The germline V gene has CDR1 KGHSH and CDR2 LQKENI. This CDR3 is built from 16 residues.

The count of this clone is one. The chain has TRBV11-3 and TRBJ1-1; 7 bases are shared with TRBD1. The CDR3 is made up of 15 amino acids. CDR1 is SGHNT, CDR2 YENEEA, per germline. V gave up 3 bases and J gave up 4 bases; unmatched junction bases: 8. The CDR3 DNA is TGTGCCAGCAGCTTCGACAGACAGGGTCGCACTGAAGCTTTCTTT. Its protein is CASSFDRQGRTEAFF.

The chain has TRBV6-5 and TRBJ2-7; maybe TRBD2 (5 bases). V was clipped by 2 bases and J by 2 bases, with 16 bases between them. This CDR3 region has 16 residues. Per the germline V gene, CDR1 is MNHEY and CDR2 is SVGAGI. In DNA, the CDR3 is TGTGCCAGCAGTTACGTGAGGGCCTCCGGGGCCTACGAGCAGTACTTC. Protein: CASSYVRASGAYEQYF.

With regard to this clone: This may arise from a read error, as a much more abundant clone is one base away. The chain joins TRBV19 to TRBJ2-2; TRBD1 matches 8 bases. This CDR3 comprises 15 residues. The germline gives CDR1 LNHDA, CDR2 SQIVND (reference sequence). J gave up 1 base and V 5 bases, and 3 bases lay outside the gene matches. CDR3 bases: TGTGCCAGTAGTTCCGGGACAGGGAACACCGGGGAGCTGTTTTTT. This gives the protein CASSSGTGNTGELFF.

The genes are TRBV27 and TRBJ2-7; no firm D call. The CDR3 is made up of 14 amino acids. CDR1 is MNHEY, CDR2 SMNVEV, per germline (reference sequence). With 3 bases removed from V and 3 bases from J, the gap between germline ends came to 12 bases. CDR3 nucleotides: TGTGCCAGCAGTTTGTCCAGGAAGCACTACGAGCAGTACTTC. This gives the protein CASSLSRKHYEQYF.

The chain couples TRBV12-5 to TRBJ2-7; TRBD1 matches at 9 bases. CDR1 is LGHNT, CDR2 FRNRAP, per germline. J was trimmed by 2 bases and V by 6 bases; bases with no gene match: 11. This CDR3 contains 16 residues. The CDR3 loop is CASGQNRDRAAYEQYF. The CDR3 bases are TGTGCTAGTGGCCAGAACCGGGACAGGGCGGCCTACGAGCAGTACTTC.

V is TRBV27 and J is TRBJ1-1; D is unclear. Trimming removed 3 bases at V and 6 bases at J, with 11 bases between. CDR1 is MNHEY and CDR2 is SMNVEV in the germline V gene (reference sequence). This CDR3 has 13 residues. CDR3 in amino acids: CASSFPGVSEAFF. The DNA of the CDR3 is TGTGCCAGCAGTTTCCCCGGGGTGTCTGAAGCTTTCTTT.

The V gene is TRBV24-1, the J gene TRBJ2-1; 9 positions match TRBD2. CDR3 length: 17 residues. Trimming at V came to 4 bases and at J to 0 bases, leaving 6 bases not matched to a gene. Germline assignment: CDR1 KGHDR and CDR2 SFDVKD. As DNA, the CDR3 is TGTGCCACCAGTGAACCGACTAGCGGTAGCTCCTACAATGAGCAGTTCTTC. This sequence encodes CATSEPTSGSSYNEQFF.

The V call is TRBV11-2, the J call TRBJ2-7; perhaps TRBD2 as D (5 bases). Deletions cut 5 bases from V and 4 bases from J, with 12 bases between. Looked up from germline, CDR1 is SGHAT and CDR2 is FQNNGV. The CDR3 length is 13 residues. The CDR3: CASSLQTIYEQYF. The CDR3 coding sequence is TGTGCCAGCAGCCTGCAGACTATTTACGAGCAGTACTTC.

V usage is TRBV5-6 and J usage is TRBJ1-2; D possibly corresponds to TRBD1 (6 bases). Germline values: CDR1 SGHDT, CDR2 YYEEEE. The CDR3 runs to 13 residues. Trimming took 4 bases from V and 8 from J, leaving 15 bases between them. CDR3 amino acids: CASSTEQGSGYTF. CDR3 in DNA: TGTGCCAGCAGCACGGAACAGGGTTCGGGCTACACCTTC. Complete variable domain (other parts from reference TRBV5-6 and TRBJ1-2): DAGVTQSPTHLIKTRGQQVTLRCSPKSGHDTVSWYQQALGQGPQFIFQYYEEEERQRGNFPDRFSGHQFPNYSSELNVNALLLGDSALYLCASSTEQGSGYTFGSGTRLTVV.

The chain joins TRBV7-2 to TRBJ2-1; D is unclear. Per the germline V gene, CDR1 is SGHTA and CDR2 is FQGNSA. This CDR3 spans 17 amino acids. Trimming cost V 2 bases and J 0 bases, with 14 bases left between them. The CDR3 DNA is TGTGCCAGCAGCTTAACTAAGCAAACGAGCTCCTACAATGAGCAGTTCTTC. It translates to CASSLTKQTSSYNEQFF.

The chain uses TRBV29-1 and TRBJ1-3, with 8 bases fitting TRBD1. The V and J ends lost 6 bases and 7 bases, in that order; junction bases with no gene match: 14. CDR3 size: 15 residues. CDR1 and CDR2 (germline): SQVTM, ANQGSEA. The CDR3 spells CSVVITGGRWNTIYF. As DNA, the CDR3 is TGCAGCGTCGTAATAACAGGGGGGAGGTGGAACACCATATATTTT.

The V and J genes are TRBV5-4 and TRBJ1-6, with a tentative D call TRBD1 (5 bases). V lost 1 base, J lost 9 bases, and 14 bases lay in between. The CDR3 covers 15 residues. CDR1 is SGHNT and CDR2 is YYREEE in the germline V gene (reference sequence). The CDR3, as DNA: TGTGCCAGCAGCTTGAGTCAGGGTAGTTCTTCACCCCTCCACTTT. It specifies CASSLSQGSSSPLHF.

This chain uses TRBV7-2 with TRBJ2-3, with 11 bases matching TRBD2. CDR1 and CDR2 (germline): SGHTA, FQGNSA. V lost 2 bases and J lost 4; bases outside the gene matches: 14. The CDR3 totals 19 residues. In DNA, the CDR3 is TGTGCCAGCAGCTTATGGCTGGATATAGCGGGAGGGCCCCCAGATACGCAGTATTTT. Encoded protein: CASSLWLDIAGGPPDTQYF.

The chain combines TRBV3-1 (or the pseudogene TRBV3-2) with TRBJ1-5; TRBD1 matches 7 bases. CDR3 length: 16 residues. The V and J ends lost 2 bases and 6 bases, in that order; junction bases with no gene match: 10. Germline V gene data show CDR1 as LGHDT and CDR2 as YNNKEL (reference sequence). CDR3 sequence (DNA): TGTGCCAGCAGCCAACCGCTAGGGGGCGCACGTCAGCCCCAGCATTTT. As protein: CASSQPLGGARQPQHF.

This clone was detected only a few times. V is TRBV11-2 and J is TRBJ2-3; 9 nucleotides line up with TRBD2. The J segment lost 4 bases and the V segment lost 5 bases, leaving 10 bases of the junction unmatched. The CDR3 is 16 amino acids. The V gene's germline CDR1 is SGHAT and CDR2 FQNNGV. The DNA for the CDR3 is TGTGCCAGCAGCCCTATTAGCGGGAGAATTTCAGATACGCAGTATTTT. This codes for CASSPISGRISDTQYF.

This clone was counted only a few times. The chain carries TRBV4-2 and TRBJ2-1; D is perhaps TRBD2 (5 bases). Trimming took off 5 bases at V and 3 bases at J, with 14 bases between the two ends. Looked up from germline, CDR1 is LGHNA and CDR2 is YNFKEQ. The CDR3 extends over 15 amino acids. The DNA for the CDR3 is TGTGCCAGCAGCGGCGAGCGGTTACTCTACAATGAGCAGTTCTTC. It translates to CASSGERLLYNEQFF.

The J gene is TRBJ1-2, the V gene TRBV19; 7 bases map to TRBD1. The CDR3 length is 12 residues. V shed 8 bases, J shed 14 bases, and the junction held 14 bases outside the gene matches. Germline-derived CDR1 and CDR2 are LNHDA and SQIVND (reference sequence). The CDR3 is CASGRDRQDHTF. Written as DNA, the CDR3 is TGTGCCAGTGGAAGGGACAGACAAGATCATACCTTC.

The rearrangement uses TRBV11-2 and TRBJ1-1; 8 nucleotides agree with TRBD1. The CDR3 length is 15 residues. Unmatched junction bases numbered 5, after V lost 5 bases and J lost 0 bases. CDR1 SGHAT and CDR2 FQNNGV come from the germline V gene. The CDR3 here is CASSPRQGLNTEAFF. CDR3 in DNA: TGTGCCAGCAGCCCCCGACAGGGGCTGAACACTGAAGCTTTCTTT.

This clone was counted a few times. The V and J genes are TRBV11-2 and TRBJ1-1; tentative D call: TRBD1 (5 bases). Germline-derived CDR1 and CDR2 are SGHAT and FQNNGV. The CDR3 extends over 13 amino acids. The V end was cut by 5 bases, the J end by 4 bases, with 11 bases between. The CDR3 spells CASSQLGGTEAFF. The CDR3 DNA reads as TGTGCCAGCAGCCAACTCGGGGGCACTGAAGCTTTCTTT.